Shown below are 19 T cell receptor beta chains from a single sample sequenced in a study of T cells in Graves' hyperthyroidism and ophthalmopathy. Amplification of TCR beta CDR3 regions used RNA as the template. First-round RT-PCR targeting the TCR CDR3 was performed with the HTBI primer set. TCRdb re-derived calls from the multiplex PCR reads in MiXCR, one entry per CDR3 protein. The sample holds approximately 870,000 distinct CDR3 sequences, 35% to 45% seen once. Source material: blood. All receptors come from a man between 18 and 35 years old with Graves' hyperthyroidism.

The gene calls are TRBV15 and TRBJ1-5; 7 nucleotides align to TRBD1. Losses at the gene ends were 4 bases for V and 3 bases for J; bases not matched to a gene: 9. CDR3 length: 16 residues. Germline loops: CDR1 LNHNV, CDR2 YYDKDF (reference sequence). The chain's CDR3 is CATSTRQGTLNQPQHF. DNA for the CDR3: TGTGCCACCAGCACTCGACAGGGCACCCTCAATCAGCCCCAGCATTTT.

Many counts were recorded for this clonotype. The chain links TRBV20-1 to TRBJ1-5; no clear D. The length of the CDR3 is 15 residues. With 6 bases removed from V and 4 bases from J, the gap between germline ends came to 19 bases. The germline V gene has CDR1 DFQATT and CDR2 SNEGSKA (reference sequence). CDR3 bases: TGCAGTGCCAGTTCCTCTGGTCCCAATAATCAGCCCCAGCATTTT. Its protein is CSASSSGPNNQPQHF.

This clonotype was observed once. The CDR3 protein is CASRLPGQNTEAFF. In nucleotides, the CDR3 is TGTGCCAGCAGATTACCGGGACAGAACACTGAAGCTTTCTTT. The chain carries TRBV6-5 and TRBJ1-1; possible D gene TRBD1, 6 bases. CDR3 length: 14 amino acids. V was pared by 6 bases and J by 1 base, with 12 bases between. From germline, CDR1 is MNHEY and CDR2 SVGAGI.

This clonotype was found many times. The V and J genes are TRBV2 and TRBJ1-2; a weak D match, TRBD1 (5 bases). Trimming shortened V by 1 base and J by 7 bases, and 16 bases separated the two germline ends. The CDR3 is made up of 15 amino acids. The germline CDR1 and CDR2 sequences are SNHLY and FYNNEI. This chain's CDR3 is CASSEESGRASGYTF. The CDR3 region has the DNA TGTGCCAGCAGTGAAGAGTCAGGGCGTGCGTCTGGCTACACCTTC.

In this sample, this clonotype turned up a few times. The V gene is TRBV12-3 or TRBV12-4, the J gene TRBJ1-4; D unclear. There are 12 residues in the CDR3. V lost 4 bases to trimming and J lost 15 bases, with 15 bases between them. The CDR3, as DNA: TGTGCCAGCAGTTACCTTCGCGAAGAAGTGTTTTTT. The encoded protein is CASSYLREEVFF.

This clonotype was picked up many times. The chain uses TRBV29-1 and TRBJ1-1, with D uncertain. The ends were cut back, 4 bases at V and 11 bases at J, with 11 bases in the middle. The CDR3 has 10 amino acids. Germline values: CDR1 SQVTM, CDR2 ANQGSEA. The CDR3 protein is CSVGAHPAFF. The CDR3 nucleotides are TGCAGCGTTGGGGCTCACCCGGCTTTCTTT.

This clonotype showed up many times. The CDR3 here is CASSEYMTSLLNEKLFF. The DNA of the CDR3 is TGTGCCAGCAGTGAATATATGACCAGTCTTCTTAATGAAAAACTGTTTTTT. The chain has TRBV25-1 and TRBJ1-4, with D hard to call. V dropped 0 bases and J dropped 4 bases, with 15 bases sitting between them. Germline CDR1 reads MGHDK; CDR2 reads SYGVNS. This CDR3 has 17 amino acids.

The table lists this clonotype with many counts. In DNA, the CDR3 is TGCAGCGTTCAAATAGCGAACACCGGGGAGCTGTTTTTT. Amino acid sequence: CSVQIANTGELFF. The V and J genes are TRBV29-1 and TRBJ2-2, with D unclear. The ends were cut back, 5 bases at V and 0 bases at J, with 7 bases in the middle. This CDR3 has 13 residues. Germline V gene data show CDR1 as SQVTM and CDR2 as ANQGSEA.

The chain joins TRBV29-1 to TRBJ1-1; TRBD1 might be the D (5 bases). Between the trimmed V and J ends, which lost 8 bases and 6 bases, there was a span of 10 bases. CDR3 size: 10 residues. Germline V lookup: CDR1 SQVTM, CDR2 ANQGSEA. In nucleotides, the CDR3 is TGCAGCTTAATCAGGGCTGAAGCTTTCTTT. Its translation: CSLIRAEAFF.

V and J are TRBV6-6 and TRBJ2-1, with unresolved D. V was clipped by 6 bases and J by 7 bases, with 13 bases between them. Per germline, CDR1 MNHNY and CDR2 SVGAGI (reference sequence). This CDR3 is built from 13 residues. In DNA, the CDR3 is TGTGCCAGCAGCCCCCCGCTAAAGAATGAGCAGTTCTTC. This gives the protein CASSPPLKNEQFF.

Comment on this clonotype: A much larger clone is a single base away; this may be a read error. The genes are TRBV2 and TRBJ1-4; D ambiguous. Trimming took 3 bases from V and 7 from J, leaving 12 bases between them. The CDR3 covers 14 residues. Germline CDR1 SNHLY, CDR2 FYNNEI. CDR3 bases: TGTGCCAGCAGTGACGGCGGGAGGCTTGAAAAACTGTTTTTT. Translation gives CASSDGGRLEKLFF.

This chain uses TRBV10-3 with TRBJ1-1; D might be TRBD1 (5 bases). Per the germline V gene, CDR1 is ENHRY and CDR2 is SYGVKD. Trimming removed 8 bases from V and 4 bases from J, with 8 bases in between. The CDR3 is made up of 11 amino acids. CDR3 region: CAIGGGTEAFF. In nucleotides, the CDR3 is TGTGCCATCGGTGGGGGCACTGAAGCTTTCTTT.

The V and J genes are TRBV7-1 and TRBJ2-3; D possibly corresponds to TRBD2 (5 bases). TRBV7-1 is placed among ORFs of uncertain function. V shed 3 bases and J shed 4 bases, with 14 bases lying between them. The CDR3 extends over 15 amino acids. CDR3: CASSSTILRADTQYF. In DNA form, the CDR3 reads TGTGCCAGCAGCTCTACCATTTTGAGGGCAGATACGCAGTATTTT.

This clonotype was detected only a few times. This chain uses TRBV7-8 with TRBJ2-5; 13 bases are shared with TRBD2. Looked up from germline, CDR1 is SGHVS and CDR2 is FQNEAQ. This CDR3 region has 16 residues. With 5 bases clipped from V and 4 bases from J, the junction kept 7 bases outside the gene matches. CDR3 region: CASSDGLAGDGETQYF. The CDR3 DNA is TGTGCCAGCAGCGACGGACTAGCGGGAGATGGAGAGACCCAGTACTTC.

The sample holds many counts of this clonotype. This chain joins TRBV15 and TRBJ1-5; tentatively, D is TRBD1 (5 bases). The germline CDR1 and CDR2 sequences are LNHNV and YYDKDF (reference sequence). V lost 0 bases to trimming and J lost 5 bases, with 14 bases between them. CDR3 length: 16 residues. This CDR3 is CATSRDPRVRYQPQHF. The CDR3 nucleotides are TGTGCCACCAGCAGAGATCCCAGGGTACGGTATCAGCCCCAGCATTTT.

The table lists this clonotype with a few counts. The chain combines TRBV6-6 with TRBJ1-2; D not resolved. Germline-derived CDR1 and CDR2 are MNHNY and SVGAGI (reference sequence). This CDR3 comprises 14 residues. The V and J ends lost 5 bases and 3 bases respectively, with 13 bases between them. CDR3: CASSETTAYYGYTF. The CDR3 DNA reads TGTGCCAGCAGTGAGACTACGGCGTACTATGGCTACACCTTC.

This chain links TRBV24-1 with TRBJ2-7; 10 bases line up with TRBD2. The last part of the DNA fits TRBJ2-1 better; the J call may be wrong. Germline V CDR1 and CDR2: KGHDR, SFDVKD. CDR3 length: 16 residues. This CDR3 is CATSEWSGRARNEQFF. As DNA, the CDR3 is TGTGCCACCAGTGAATGGAGCGGGAGGGCGAGAAATGAGCAGTTCTTC.

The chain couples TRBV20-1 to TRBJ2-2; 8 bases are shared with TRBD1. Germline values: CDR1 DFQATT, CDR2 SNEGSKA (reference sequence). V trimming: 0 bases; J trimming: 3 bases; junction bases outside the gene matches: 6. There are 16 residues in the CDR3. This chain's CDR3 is CSARDLRTGHTGELFF. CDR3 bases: TGCAGTGCTAGAGATCTGAGGACAGGGCACACCGGGGAGCTGTTTTTT.

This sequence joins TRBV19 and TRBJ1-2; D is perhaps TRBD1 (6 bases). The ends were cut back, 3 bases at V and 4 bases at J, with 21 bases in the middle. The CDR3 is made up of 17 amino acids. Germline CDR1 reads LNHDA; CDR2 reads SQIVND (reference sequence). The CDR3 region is CASSMETGTTIIYGYTF. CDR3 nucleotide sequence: TGTGCCAGTAGTATGGAGACAGGAACTACGATCATCTATGGCTACACCTTC.